Listed below are T cell receptor beta chains from one sample, sequenced in a study of T cell repertoires in aging, cancer and after chemotherapy. TCRdb reprocessed the multiplex PCR reads with MiXCR, giving one entry per CDR3 protein. The sample carries 8,900 or so distinct CDR3 sequences, around a third recorded once. Sequencing used blood. Receptors originate from a human donor in good health. CDR3s include the opening cysteine and the closing phenylalanine or tryptophan. A D gene is named only where the DNA matches it firmly. Clone sizes are given selectively: once, few, many, or a class where the clone is expanded.

j_call v_call clone_size d_call cdr3_nt cdr3_aa
TRBJ1-1 TRBV6-2/TRBV6-3 few NA TGTGCCAGCAGAACAACGAACACTGAAGCTTTCTTT CASRTTNTEAFF
TRBJ1-1 TRBV5-1 NA NA TGCGCCAGCAGCTTGGATCAGATGAACACTGAAGCTTTCTTT CASSLDQMNTEAFF
TRBJ1-4 TRBV6-1 few NA TGTGCCAGCAGTGAGGCCCCAACGGAGGTCGAAAAACTGTTTTTT CASSEAPTEVEKLFF
TRBJ1-1 TRBV6-5 once NA TGTGCCAGCAGTTACTCGAAGGGTCCGAACACTGAAGCTTTCTTT CASSYSKGPNTEAFF
TRBJ1-6 TRBV5-6 medium-sized NA TGTGCCAGCAGCTTATGGCACAATTCACCCCTCCACTTT CASSLWHNSPLHF
TRBJ1-5 TRBV6-1 few NA TGTGCCAGCAGTGAAAGTTCACCTTATAGCAATCAGCCCCAGCATTTT CASSESSPYSNQPQHF
TRBJ2-2 TRBV5-4 NA TRBD2 TGTGCCAGCAGTCCAGGACTAGCTTACACCGGGGAGCTGTTTTTT CASSPGLAYTGELFF
TRBJ2-4 TRBV19 NA NA TGTGCCAGTAGTCCGGTAGAGGGCGTCATTCAGTACTTC CASSPVEGVIQYF
TRBJ2-6 TRBV6-5 NA NA TGTGCCAGCAGTTACTGGAGTCGGTCTGGGGCCAACGTCCTGACTTTC CASSYWSRSGANVLTF
TRBJ2-3 TRBV7-6 few TRBD2 TGTGCCAGCAGCTTCTTCGCGGGGGGAAACACAGATACGCAGTATTTT CASSFFAGGNTDTQYF
TRBJ2-1 TRBV27 NA TRBD2 TGTGCCAGCAGTGAACTAGCGGGGGGCGGGAGTGAGCAGTTCTTC CASSELAGGGSEQFF
TRBJ2-7 TRBV5-6 NA NA TGTGCCAGCAGCTTGAGGAACGAGCAGTACTTC CASSLRNEQYF
TRBJ1-5 TRBV29-1 medium-sized NA TGCAGCGCCGCGGACAGACCTTGGGAGCCCCAGCATTTT CSAADRPWEPQHF
TRBJ2-3 TRBV7-2 NA NA TGTGCCAGCAGCTCATACCCGGGAGTCACAGATACGCAGTATTTT CASSSYPGVTDTQYF
TRBJ2-2 TRBV6-2/TRBV6-3 few NA TGTGCCAGCTTAGTATCAGGGAATGGGGAGCTGTTTTTT CASLVSGNGELFF
TRBJ2-1 TRBV5-6 few NA TGTGCCAGCAGCCCTACAGGGCGCGATGAGCAGTTCTTC CASSPTGRDEQFF
TRBJ1-2 TRBV20-1 NA NA TGCAGTGCTTACCAGGGCAGTAACTATGGCTACACCTTC CSAYQGSNYGYTF
TRBJ2-3 TRBV19 few NA TGTGCCAGTAGTACGCGACTACCCACAGATACGCAGTATTTT CASSTRLPTDTQYF
TRBJ1-6 TRBV20-1 NA TRBD1 TGCAGTGCCCGTTCGGACAGGTATAATTCACCCCTCCACTTT CSARSDRYNSPLHF
TRBJ2-5 TRBV7-2 few NA TGTGCCAGCAGCTTAGGGAACTCTTACCAAGAGACCCAGTACTTC CASSLGNSYQETQYF
TRBJ1-1 TRBV10-3 NA NA TGTGCCACCAAAACCCCCCCCGGACAGCCCAACACTGAAGCTTTCTTT CATKTPPGQPNTEAFF
TRBJ1-2 TRBV4-1 NA NA TGCGCCAGCATGGGAAGGTTTGGGGACGGCTACACCTTC CASMGRFGDGYTF
TRBJ2-1 TRBV5-1 NA TRBD1 TGCGCCAGCAGCCTACAGGGGCAGGCCTACAATGAGCAGTTCTTC CASSLQGQAYNEQFF
TRBJ2-7 TRBV6-2/TRBV6-3 once NA TGTGCCAGCAGTTATAAATCCTACGAGCAGTACTTC CASSYKSYEQYF
TRBJ1-2 TRBV20-1 few NA TGCAGTGCTAGAGATGGACAGAATTATGGCTACACCTTC CSARDGQNYGYTF
TRBJ2-7 TRBV7-2 NA TRBD1 TGTGCCATCAGTCCGGGGACAGGGGCCTACGAGCAGTACTTC CAISPGTGAYEQYF
TRBJ2-7 TRBV29-1 medium-sized TRBD2 TGCAGCGTTGATGATGACGGGGGGGCCGGCGAGCAGTACTTC CSVDDDGGAGEQYF
TRBJ2-3 TRBV7-3 NA TRBD2 TGTGCCAGCAGCTTAATGGGACTAGCGACAGATACGCAGTATTTT CASSLMGLATDTQYF
TRBJ2-5 TRBV6-2/TRBV6-3 NA TRBD1 TGTGCCAGCAGTCCCGGTAGAGGGGGCTTTATGCGAGAGACCCAGTACTTC CASSPGRGGFMRETQYF
TRBJ1-5 TRBV6-5 NA NA TGTGCCAGTACCCCCGGTGGCTCACAGCCCCAGCATTTT CASTPGGSQPQHF
TRBJ1-2 TRBV7-6 NA TRBD1 TGTGCCAGCAGCTTTACAGGGGACTATGGCTACACCTTC CASSFTGDYGYTF
TRBJ1-1 TRBV2 NA NA TGTGCCAGCGGTTCTCAGAACACTGAAGCTTTCTTT CASGSQNTEAFF
TRBJ2-2 TRBV27 few NA TGTGCCAGCAGTTTAATAGGAGTGAACACCGGGGAGCTGTTTTTT CASSLIGVNTGELFF
TRBJ2-3 TRBV6-2/TRBV6-3 few NA TGTGCCAGCAGTTACGGTAGGGCAGATACGCAGTATTTT CASSYGRADTQYF
TRBJ2-1 TRBV30 few TRBD2 TGTGCCTGGAGTGGCGGGGGGGCCAGGTATGAGCAGTTCTTC CAWSGGGARYEQFF
TRBJ1-2 TRBV4-1 NA TRBD1 TGCGCCAGCAGCCAAGACCAGGGACAGGGGATCTATGGCTACACCTTC CASSQDQGQGIYGYTF